The 29 T cell receptor beta chains reported below all come from one sample, sequenced in a study of blood T cell repertoires in COVID-19. TCRdb's copy holds only in-frame clones and misses some; the assay was immunoSEQ multiplex PCR. The sample shows under 500,000 clones, around 89% of them seen only once. Sequences were obtained from PBMCs or T cells enriched from blood (not recorded which). All receptors derive from a man aged 25-40 years who had recovered from COVID-19.

The chain uses TRBV11-3 and TRBJ2-1; 9 positions agree with TRBD2. Germline CDR1 SGHNT, CDR2 YENEEA. The CDR3 totals 15 residues. V trimming: 5 bases; J trimming: 7 bases; junction bases outside the gene matches: 9. The DNA for the CDR3 is TGTGCCAGCAGCCCGATAGCGGGAGAGAGGAATGAGCAGTTCTTC. This encodes CASSPIAGERNEQFF.

The chain is built from TRBV5-1 and TRBJ1-1; D perhaps matches TRBD1 (6 bases). The V gene's germline CDR1 is SGHRS and CDR2 YFSETQ. V dropped 6 bases and J dropped 1 base, with 10 bases sitting between them. The CDR3 covers 13 residues. The CDR3 loop reads CASKADRNTEAFF. CDR3 DNA sequence: TGCGCCAGCAAAGCGGACAGGAACACTGAAGCTTTCTTT. The whole variable domain, filled in from reference TRBV5-1 and TRBJ1-1, reads KAGVTQTPRYLIKTRGQQVTLSCSPISGHRSVSWYQQTPGQGLQFLFEYFSETQRNKGNFPGRFSGRQFSNSRSEMNVSTLELGDSALYLCASKADRNTEAFFGQGTRLTVV.

The rearrangement links TRBV5-1 to TRBJ2-7; perhaps TRBD1 as D (5 bases). The germline V and J ends were trimmed by 0 bases and 3 bases, with 10 bases remaining between them. There are 14 residues in the CDR3. Germline V gene sequence: CDR1 SGHRS, CDR2 YFSETQ. CDR3 nucleotide sequence: TGCGCCAGCAGCTTGGTGACAGAGGTCTACGAGCAGTACTTC. It translates to CASSLVTEVYEQYF.

This chain joins TRBV4-2 and TRBJ2-5, with TRBD2 matching over 12 bases. Germline CDR1 LGHNA, CDR2 YNFKEQ. The CDR3 is 16 residues long. Trimming cost V 1 base and J 1 base; bases outside gene matches: 1. DNA for the CDR3: TGTGCCAGCAGCCAAGGGACTAGCGGGACCCAAGAGACCCAGTACTTC. This translates into CASSQGTSGTQETQYF.

The rearrangement uses TRBV11-3 and TRBJ1-1; D remains ambiguous. The CDR3 has 13 residues. Germline assignment: CDR1 SGHNT and CDR2 YENEEA. V dropped 2 bases and J dropped 1 base, with 5 bases sitting between them. CDR3 DNA: TGTGCCAGCAGCTTAAACGGGAACACTGAAGCTTTCTTT. It translates to CASSLNGNTEAFF.

The chain carries TRBV2 and TRBJ2-2, with D maybe TRBD1 (5 bases). The germline V and J ends were trimmed by 2 bases and 2 bases, with 9 bases remaining between them. The CDR3 consists of 15 residues. Germline values: CDR1 SNHLY, CDR2 FYNNEI. The CDR3 loop reads CASSEPQENTGELFF. Written as DNA, the CDR3 is TGTGCCAGCAGTGAACCACAGGAAAACACCGGGGAGCTGTTTTTT.

The count of this clone is one. This rearrangement joins TRBV3-1 (or the pseudogene TRBV3-2) to TRBJ1-1; D remains ambiguous. V dropped 4 bases and J dropped 5 bases, with 14 bases sitting between them. Germline CDR1 reads LGHDT; CDR2 reads YNNKEL (reference sequence). The CDR3 is 14 amino acids. CDR3 in amino acids: CASSPRGSLTEAFF. In nucleotides, the CDR3 is TGTGCCAGCAGCCCCCGAGGCAGCTTGACTGAAGCTTTCTTT.

As to this clone: This CDR3 is also generated by other DNA sequences in the sample. V is TRBV7-7 and J is TRBJ2-1; 12 nucleotides align to TRBD2. Per germline, CDR1 SSHAT and CDR2 FNYEAQ (reference sequence). After removal of 5 bases from V and 4 bases from J, the junction contained 3 bases not matched to a gene. The CDR3 length is 15 residues. The CDR3 sequence: CASSQGTSGYNEQFF. For the CDR3, the DNA is TGTGCCAGCAGCCAAGGGACTAGCGGGTACAATGAGCAGTTCTTC.

J is TRBJ1-1 and V is TRBV4-1, with 9 bases aligning to TRBD1. The CDR3 covers 16 residues. V was pared by 4 bases and J by 0 bases, with 6 bases of the junction left unmatched. Germline V lookup: CDR1 MGHRA, CDR2 YSYEKL. The CDR3 DNA reads as TGCGCCAGCAGCCCCGGGACAGGGACATTGAACACTGAAGCTTTCTTT. This codes for CASSPGTGTLNTEAFF.

The chain combines TRBV10-3 with TRBJ2-3; TRBD2 is a possible D gene (6 bases). V was trimmed by 0 bases and J by 2 bases, leaving 15 bases between them. Germline V gene data show CDR1 as ENHRY and CDR2 as SYGVKD. The length of the CDR3 is 17 residues. CDR3 bases: TGTGCCATCAGTGAGTCGAGTTTCGGGGGAAACACAGATACGCAGTATTTT. Its protein is CAISESSFGGNTDTQYF.

The chain couples TRBV28 to TRBJ1-1, with a possible D match to TRBD1 (6 bases). Germline V gene data show CDR1 as MDHEN and CDR2 as SYDVKM. V lost 5 bases and J 10 bases, leaving 11 bases between the germline ends. This CDR3 has 11 amino acids. The chain's CDR3 is CASSPTGLAFF. DNA for the CDR3: TGTGCCAGCAGTCCAACAGGGTTAGCTTTCTTT. Using reference TRBV28 and TRBJ1-1 for the parts outside the CDR3, the full variable domain is DVKVTQSSRYLVKRTGEKVFLECVQDMDHENMFWYRQDPGLGLRLIYFSYDVKMKEKGDIPEGYSVSREKKERFSLILESASTNQTSMYLCASSPTGLAFFGQGTRLTVV.

This chain uses TRBV2 with TRBJ2-2; a weak D match, TRBD2 (5 bases). Germline CDR1 and CDR2: SNHLY and FYNNEI. This CDR3 has 14 amino acids. Trimming left V 8 bases short and J 1 base short, with 11 bases between. CDR3 in amino acids: CASGVRGNTGELFF. In DNA, the CDR3 is TGTGCCAGCGGAGTTCGGGGGAACACCGGGGAGCTGTTTTTT.

The genes are TRBV28 and TRBJ2-7, with TRBD1 matching 10 bases. Germline lookup yields CDR1 MDHEN and CDR2 SYDVKM. V shed 7 bases and J 6 bases; nucleotides not matched to a gene: 9. The CDR3 runs to 14 residues. The DNA for the CDR3 is TGTGCCAGCATCCCCGGGACAGGGGCTTTCGAGCAGTACTTC. This sequence encodes CASIPGTGAFEQYF.

The V and J genes are TRBV7-9 and TRBJ1-5; 7 bases match TRBD1. The J segment lost 1 base and the V segment lost 3 bases, leaving 9 bases of the junction unmatched. Germline V lookup: CDR1 SEHNR, CDR2 FQNEAQ (reference sequence). The CDR3 runs 17 residues. The CDR3 sequence is CASSFDRVPGSNQPQHF. DNA of the CDR3: TGTGCCAGCAGCTTTGACAGGGTGCCAGGGAGCAATCAGCCCCAGCATTTT.

The chain is built from TRBV6-6 and TRBJ2-7; 10 bases align to TRBD2. V lost 6 bases and J lost 4; bases outside the gene matches: 6. This CDR3 has 14 residues. CDR1 is MNHNY and CDR2 is SVGAGI in the germline V gene (reference sequence). CDR3 residues: CASRLAGVGYEQYF. The CDR3 coding sequence is TGTGCCAGCAGGCTAGCGGGAGTCGGGTACGAGCAGTACTTC.

The rearrangement uses TRBV3-1 (or the pseudogene TRBV3-2) and TRBJ1-5; TRBD1 might be the D (6 bases). The CDR3 is 13 amino acids. The germline gives CDR1 LGHDT, CDR2 YNNKEL (reference sequence). Trimming shortened V by 3 bases and J by 15 bases, and 18 bases separated the two germline ends. The CDR3, as DNA: TGTGCCAGCAGCCAGTCCCGACAGGTCCCTTTGCATTTT. Translating it yields CASSQSRQVPLHF.

The chain recombines TRBV18 with TRBJ2-7, with 9 bases lining up with TRBD1. V lost 5 bases to trimming and J lost 3 bases; unmatched junction nucleotides: 5. The CDR3 totals 14 residues. CDR1 and CDR2 from the germline V gene are KGHSH and LQKENI. DNA for the CDR3: TGTGCCAGCTCAGGGACAGGGAAGGGCTACGAGCAGTACTTC. Residues: CASSGTGKGYEQYF.

The chain joins TRBV7-9 to TRBJ1-3, with no clear D. Germline loops: CDR1 SEHNR, CDR2 FQNEAQ (reference sequence). This CDR3 comprises 13 residues. The CDR3 sequence: CVFGRSSGNTIYF. As DNA, the CDR3 is TGTGTATTTGGTAGGAGCTCTGGAAACACCATATATTTT.

The chain has TRBV19 and TRBJ1-5; tentative D call: TRBD1 (5 bases). V lost 9 bases and J 6 bases, leaving 12 bases between the germline ends. The CDR3 extends over 12 amino acids. The germline V gene encodes CDR1 LNHDA and CDR2 SQIVND (reference sequence). The CDR3 DNA sequence: TGTGCCAGCAGGGATCAGGGTCAGCCCCAGCATTTT. This sequence encodes CASRDQGQPQHF.

The chain carries TRBV10-3 and TRBJ2-1; 7 nucleotides align to TRBD1. The ends lost 6 bases at V and 3 bases at J; junction bases unmatched: 5. This CDR3 has 14 amino acids. From germline, CDR1 is ENHRY and CDR2 SYGVKD. The CDR3 region has the DNA TGTGCCATCAGGCCGACAGGGAACTACAATGAGCAGTTCTTC. This translates into CAIRPTGNYNEQFF.

This chain links TRBV18 with TRBJ2-5, with D uncertain. Germline lookup yields CDR1 KGHSH and CDR2 LQKENI. V lost 0 bases, J lost 5 bases, and 10 bases lay in between. The CDR3 loop spans 14 amino acids. The CDR3 reads CASSPPYPQETQYF. CDR3 bases: TGTGCCAGCTCACCACCTTATCCCCAGGAGACCCAGTACTTC.

The rearrangement joins TRBV15 to TRBJ1-5; the D is unclear. The germline gives CDR1 LNHNV, CDR2 YYDKDF (reference sequence). This CDR3 contains 14 residues. Trimming shortened V by 3 bases and J by 2 bases, and 8 bases separated the two germline ends. CDR3 in DNA: TGTGCCACCAGCAGTGGCCACGGCAATCAGCCCCAGCATTTT. This gives the protein CATSSGHGNQPQHF.

This chain uses TRBV25-1 with TRBJ2-5; D is unresolved. Trimming shortened V by 10 bases and J by 3 bases, and 15 bases separated the two germline ends. The CDR3 runs to 13 residues. Germline V lookup: CDR1 MGHDK, CDR2 SYGVNS. DNA for the CDR3: TGTGCCACCGACTCTGCCGCGAAAGAGACCCAGTACTTC. This encodes CATDSAAKETQYF.

The rearrangement joins TRBV7-2 to TRBJ2-3; 7 nucleotides agree with TRBD1. V gave up 6 bases and J gave up 5 bases; unmatched junction bases: 8. Germline V gene lookup returns CDR1 SGHTA and CDR2 FQGNSA. The CDR3 consists of 14 residues. The CDR3 loop reads CASRLTGAGDTQYF. DNA of the CDR3: TGTGCCAGCAGGTTAACAGGGGCCGGAGATACGCAGTATTTT.

This rearrangement joins TRBV6-4 to TRBJ2-7, with 9 bases fitting TRBD2. CDR1 is MRHNA and CDR2 is SNTAGT in the germline V gene. V was clipped by 7 bases and J by 0 bases; unmatched bases: 7. This CDR3 has 15 amino acids. The CDR3 DNA sequence: TGTGCCAGCATATCTAGCGGGGCTAGCTCCTACGAGCAGTACTTC. Residues: CASISSGASSYEQYF.

This chain's CDR3 is CASSERYEQYF. CDR3 nucleotide sequence: TGTGCCAGCAGTGAACGGTACGAGCAGTACTTC. The chain carries TRBV6-1 and TRBJ2-7; no clear D. The CDR3 has 11 amino acids. V lost 2 bases, J lost 4 bases, and 3 bases lay in between. CDR1 and CDR2 (germline): MNHNS, SASEGT.

V gene TRBV27 combines with J gene TRBJ1-1; D gene uncertain. Trimming took off 6 bases at V and 0 bases at J, with 11 bases between the two ends. The V gene's germline CDR1 is MNHEY and CDR2 SMNVEV (reference sequence). CDR3 length: 14 residues. CDR3 protein: CASRELPMNTEAFF. The CDR3 nucleotides read TGTGCCAGCAGGGAGCTACCAATGAACACTGAAGCTTTCTTT.

The chain has TRBV16 and TRBJ2-1, with 7 bases identical to TRBD2. There are 15 residues in the CDR3. Trimming took 1 base from V and 8 from J; bases not matched to a gene: 8. In germline, CDR1 is KGHSY, CDR2 FQNENV. CDR3: CASSQLIAGAHEQFF. The CDR3 nucleotides read TGTGCCAGCAGCCAATTGATAGCGGGTGCCCATGAGCAGTTCTTC.

V usage is TRBV19 and J usage is TRBJ2-5; D is unclear. CDR1 and CDR2 (germline): LNHDA, SQIVND (reference sequence). The CDR3 totals 13 residues. The V end was cut by 6 bases, the J end by 0 bases, with 8 bases between. CDR3 region: CASRPGNQETQYF. DNA of the CDR3: TGTGCCAGTAGGCCAGGAAACCAAGAGACCCAGTACTTC.